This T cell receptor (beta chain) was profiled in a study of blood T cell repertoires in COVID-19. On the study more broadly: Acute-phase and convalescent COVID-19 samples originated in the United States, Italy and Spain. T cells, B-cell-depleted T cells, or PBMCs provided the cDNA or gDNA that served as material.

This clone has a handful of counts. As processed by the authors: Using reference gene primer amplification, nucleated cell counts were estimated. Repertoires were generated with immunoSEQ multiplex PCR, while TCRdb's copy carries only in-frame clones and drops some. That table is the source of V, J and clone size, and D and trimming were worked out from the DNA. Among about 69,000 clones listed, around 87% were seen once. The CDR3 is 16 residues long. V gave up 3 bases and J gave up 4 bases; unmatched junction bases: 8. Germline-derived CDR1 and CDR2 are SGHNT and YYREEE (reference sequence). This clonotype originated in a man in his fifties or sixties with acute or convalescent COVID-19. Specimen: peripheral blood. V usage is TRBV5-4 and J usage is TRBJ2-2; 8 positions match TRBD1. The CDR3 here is CASSSIDRGFTGELFF. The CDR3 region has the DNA TGTGCCAGCAGCTCAATTGACAGGGGATTCACCGGGGAGCTGTTTTTT. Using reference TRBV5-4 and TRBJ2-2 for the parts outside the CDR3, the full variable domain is ETGVTQSPTHLIKTRGQQVTLRCSSQSGHNTVSWYQQALGQGPQFIFQYYREEENGRGNFPPRFSGLQFPNYSSELNVNALELDDSALYLCASSSIDRGFTGELFFGEGSRLTVL.